This T cell receptor beta chain was captured in a study of molecular identifiers for immune sequencing clone quantification. Across the study: Replicates split RNA from roughly 21,000 or 96,000 naive CD8 cells five ways, and the researchers sequenced four portions.

From germline, CDR1 is ENHRY and CDR2 SYGVKD. The CDR3 contains 18 residues. V was shortened by 4 bases and J by 4 bases, with 20 bases between the two germline ends. Each CDR3 protein is one row after TCRdb ran MiXCR on the PCR reads. The table lists 80,000 to 100,000 distinct CDR3 sequences, 20% to 25% of them singletons, with under 1% in the top ten. This clonotype was detected a few times. What it binds is not known. Study-wide results and caveats: More than 97% of effector molecules, versus under 1% of naive-cell molecules, belonged to clones above 20 RNA copies.

This TCR was recovered from a human donor in good health. Some libraries in this study had Jurkat cell RNA spiked in. The sample comprised naive CD8+ T cells from blood, with Jurkat cell RNA spiked in. Subset in this sample: FACS-sorted CD8+CD4-CCR7+CD45RA+ naive T cells. V and J are TRBV10-3 and TRBJ2-6; D not resolved. The CDR3 is CAISGQGPSYRGANVLTF. In DNA form, the CDR3 reads TGTGCCATCAGTGGACAAGGGCCCTCTTACCGCGGGGCCAACGTCCTGACTTTC.